This T cell receptor (beta chain) was obtained from a study of CD8 T cells in ankylosing spondylitis. Findings and caveats of the study: What appeared characteristic of ankylosing spondylitis blood was a TCR beta motif of 7 or 8 highly homologous variants.

TCRdb re-called the 5' RACE reads with MiXCR, one entry per CDR3 protein. The sample has approximately 240,000 distinct CDR3 sequences; roughly a tenth are singletons. The CDR3 sequence is 15 residues long. V lost 1 base to trimming and J lost 1 base, with 9 bases between them. Germline V gives CDR1 SSHAT, CDR2 FNYEAQ (reference sequence). This clonotype was counted ten times or more. Its antigen is not known. Material for sequencing was blood, either unsorted or a sorted T cell fraction (not recorded which). The rearrangement uses TRBV7-7 and TRBJ2-3; possibly TRBD1 for D (5 bases). This TCR derives from a male donor with ankylosing spondylitis or in good health (not recorded which). The CDR3 loop reads CASSLGQPGTDTQYF. CDR3 sequence (DNA): TGTGCCAGCAGCTTAGGACAGCCAGGCACAGATACGCAGTATTTT. Full variable domain (outside the CDR3, taken from reference TRBV7-7 and TRBJ2-3): GAGVSQSPRYKVTKRGQDVTLRCDPISSHATLYWYQQALGQGPEFLTYFNYEAQPDKSGLPSDRFSAERPEGSISTLTIQRTEQRDSAMYRCASSLGQPGTDTQYFGPGTRLTVL.